This entry is about one T cell receptor beta chain. This clonotype was seen at least ten times. Its target antigen remains unknown. It has no much larger one-base neighbor in the sample; base qualities were not kept. The data were taken from a study of T-cell memory formation after mild COVID-19 (dated by TCRdb to about 2021). Regarding the research as a whole: TCR sequence clusters from the two donors were largely donor specific. Two young, previously healthy adult volunteers made up the cohort, one male and one female. Longitudinal TCRalpha and TCRbeta repertoire sequencing tracked T-cell clones expanding and contracting after mild COVID-19 in a couple of donors. The study at large found these results: The study included only a couple of mild cases, and larger cohorts that include severe cases with pre-infection samples were judged to be necessary. The second-wave clones that peaked on day 37 were not confirmed to be SARS-CoV-2 specific. Contracting CD4+ clones turned up mainly in the CM and EM memory subsets, whereas EMRA was where CD8+ clones were enriched. From day 15 to 85, contracting clones showed balanced CD4/CD8 phenotypes, whereas a second wave of clones that expanded from day 15 to 37 leaned towards CD4+. The detection of some responding clones in pre-infection memory suggests that pre-existing cross-reactive memory T cells joined the SARS-CoV-2 response.

Sequenced on an Illumina NovaSeq 6000. TCRalpha and TCRbeta cDNA libraries were built by 5'RACE with constant-segment primers, adding sample barcodes and unique molecular identifiers. RNA was extracted from every sample with Trizol reagent. The libraries were amplified in two PCR steps, and the second step added a second sample barcode and Illumina TruSeq adapters. Libraries were sequenced on an Illumina NovaSeq with 2 x 150 bp paired-end reads. The paper's processing steps were these. The reads were demultiplexed and collapsed into UMI-guided consensus sequences using migec v1.2.7. Using mixcr v2.1.11, UMI consensuses were aligned to TRA and TRB V and J templates and then assembled into clonotypes. A clonotype was counted as expanded or contracted only if both edgeR and NoisET called the change significant, with noise models trained on biological replicates. For edgeR calls, the cutoffs were a false discovery rate-adjusted p below 0.01 and a log2 fold-change threshold of 1. PCA with hierarchical clustering of max-normalized trajectories of the 1000 most abundant clonotypes was used as exploratory dynamics analysis. Separately sequenced CD4+ and CD8+ repertoires were used to assign a CD4 or CD8 phenotype to each responding clone. Using fastp trimming at Q25 and MiXCR clonotype assembly, TCRdb reanalyzed the public sequencing data and kept in-frame beta chains. Here each entry gathers all rows of one CDR3 protein and keeps the most common genes and DNA. TCRdb's processing, not the authors', yielded these V and J calls. The sample table contains about 130,000 distinct CDR3 sequences; only one count was recorded for roughly 6% of them. The top ten clones comprise about 2.2% of the sample.

The cysteine opens and the phenylalanine closes a CDR3 of 14 amino acids. CDR3 DNA only is kept here, 42 bases in frame from base 1. Sequences LGHNA (CDR1) and YSLEER (CDR2) are obtained from the germline V gene. At the junction V is shortened by 4 bases and J by 5 bases, with 11 bases in between. PBMCs were isolated by Ficoll-Paque density gradient centrifugation. This clonotype originated in an adult woman who had mild COVID-19 (a few samples of this study predate the infection). The sample titles of this study are shuffled in the database, so cell type and time point are left out; the donor was told from shared clones. The sequencing input was PBMCs or a T cell subset sorted from them (not recorded which). The chain is encoded by TRBV4-3 joined to TRBJ2-2, with no confidently assigned D gene. The CDR3 reads CASSRTPPTGELFF. The sequenced DNA is TGCGCCAGCAGCCGAACTCCCCCGACCGGGGAGCTGTTTTTT.